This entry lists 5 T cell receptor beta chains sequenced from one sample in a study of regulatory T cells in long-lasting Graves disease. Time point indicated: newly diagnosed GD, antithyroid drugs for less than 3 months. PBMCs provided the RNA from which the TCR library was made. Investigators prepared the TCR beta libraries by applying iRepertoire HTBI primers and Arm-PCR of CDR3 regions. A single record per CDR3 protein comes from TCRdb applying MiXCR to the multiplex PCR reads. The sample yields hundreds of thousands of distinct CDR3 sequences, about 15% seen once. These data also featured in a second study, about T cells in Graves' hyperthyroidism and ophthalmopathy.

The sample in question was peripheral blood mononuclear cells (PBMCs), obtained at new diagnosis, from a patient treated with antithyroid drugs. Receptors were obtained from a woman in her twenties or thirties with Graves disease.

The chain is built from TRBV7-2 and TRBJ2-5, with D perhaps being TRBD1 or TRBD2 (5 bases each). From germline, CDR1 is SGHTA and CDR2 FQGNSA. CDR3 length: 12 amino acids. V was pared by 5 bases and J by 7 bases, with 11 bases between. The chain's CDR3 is CASSLNGGTQYF. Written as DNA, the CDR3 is TGTGCCAGCAGCCTTAATGGGGGGACCCAGTACTTC.

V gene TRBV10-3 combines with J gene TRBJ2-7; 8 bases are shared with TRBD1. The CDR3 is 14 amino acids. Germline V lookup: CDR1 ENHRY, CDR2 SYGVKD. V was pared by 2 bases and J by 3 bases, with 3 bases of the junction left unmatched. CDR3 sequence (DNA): TGTGCCATCAGTGAGGGACAGGGAATCTACGAGCAGTACTTC. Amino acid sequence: CAISEGQGIYEQYF.

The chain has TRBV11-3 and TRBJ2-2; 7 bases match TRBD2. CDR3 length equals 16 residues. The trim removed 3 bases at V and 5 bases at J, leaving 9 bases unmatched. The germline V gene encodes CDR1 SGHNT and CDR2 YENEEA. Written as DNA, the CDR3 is TGTGCCAGCAGCTTCGAGACCGGGACTACAACCGGGGAGCTGTTTTTT. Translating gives CASSFETGTTTGELFF. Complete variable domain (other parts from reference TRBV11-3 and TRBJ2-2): EAGVVQSPRYKIIEKKQPVAFWCNPISGHNTLYWYLQNLGQGPELLIRYENEEAVDDSQLPKDRFSAERLKGVDSTLKIQPAELGDSAVYLCASSFETGTTTGELFFGEGSRLTVL.

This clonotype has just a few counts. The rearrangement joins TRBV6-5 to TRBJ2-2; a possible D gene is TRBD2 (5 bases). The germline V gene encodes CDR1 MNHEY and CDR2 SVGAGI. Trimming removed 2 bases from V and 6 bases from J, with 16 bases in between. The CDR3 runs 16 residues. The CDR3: CASSYAGEVPAGELFF. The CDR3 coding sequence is TGTGCCAGCAGTTACGCCGGGGAAGTCCCGGCCGGGGAGCTGTTTTTT.

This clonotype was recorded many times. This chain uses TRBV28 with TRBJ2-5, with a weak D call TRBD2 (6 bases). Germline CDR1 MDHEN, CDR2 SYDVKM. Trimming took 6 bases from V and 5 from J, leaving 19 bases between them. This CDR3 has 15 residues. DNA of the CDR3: TGTGCCAGCAGAACCCCTGGCCCGGAGGGGGAGACCCAGTACTTC. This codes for CASRTPGPEGETQYF. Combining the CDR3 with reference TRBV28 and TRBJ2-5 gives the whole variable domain DVKVTQSSRYLVKRTGEKVFLECVQDMDHENMFWYRQDPGLGLRLIYFSYDVKMKEKGDIPEGYSVSREKKERFSLILESASTNQTSMYLCASRTPGPEGETQYFGPGTRLLVL.